This paragraph covers one T cell receptor beta chain sequence. The data were taken from a study of blood T cell repertoires in COVID-19. Study-level background: The United States, Italy and Spain supplied acute and convalescent COVID-19 samples. In each case, the material was cDNA or gDNA derived from T cells, B-cell-depleted T cells, or PBMCs.

Germline V gene data show CDR1 as MNHNS and CDR2 as SASEGT. The junction had 7 bases not matched to a gene; V was cut back by 3 bases and J by 8 bases. This CDR3 spans 15 amino acids. Produced via immunoSEQ multiplex PCR; TCRdb's table is partial and in-frame only. The sample has roughly 340,000 clones, around nine tenths seen once. Enrolment of Seattle patients took place during active infection, and they were followed longitudinally. V usage is TRBV6-1 and J usage is TRBJ1-4, with 9 bases lining up with TRBD1. This receptor was taken from a woman between 65 and 79 years old with COVID-19, enrolled during active disease. Input material: peripheral blood. Here the CDR3 DNA reads TGTGCCAGCAGTGACGGTTGGACAGGGGAGGAAAAACTGTTTTTT. Its protein is CASSDGWTGEEKLFF.